Listed below are T cell receptor beta chains from one sample, sequenced in a study of T cells in Graves' hyperthyroidism and ophthalmopathy. Each CDR3 protein is one row after TCRdb ran MiXCR on the multiplex PCR reads. This table holds some 600,000 distinct CDR3 sequences, around 42% found once. The specimen was peripheral blood or thyroid tissue (not recorded which). These receptors originate from a woman between 18 and 29 years old with Graves' hyperthyroidism. CDR3s include the opening cysteine and the closing phenylalanine or tryptophan. D genes are given only for firm matches. Size tells how often a clone was seen (once, few, many) or the class of an expanded clone, and some rows leave it out.

clone size: .; V gene: TRBV10-3; D gene: TRBD2; J gene: TRBJ2-5; CDR3 DNA: TGTGCCATCACGGAGGCGGGAGGAGGGGAGACCCAGTACTTC; CDR3 protein: CAITEAGGGETQYF
clone size: .; V gene: TRBV6-5; D gene: TRBD2; J gene: TRBJ2-7; CDR3 DNA: TGTGCCAGCAGTGCACCGGGACTAGGTCTTTACGAGCAGTACTTC; CDR3 protein: CASSAPGLGLYEQYF
clone size: many; V gene: TRBV7-2; D gene: .; J gene: TRBJ1-1; CDR3 DNA: TGTGCCAGCAGCGAGGATGGGAACACTGAAGCTTTCTTT; CDR3 protein: CASSEDGNTEAFF
clone size: many; V gene: TRBV9; D gene: .; J gene: TRBJ1-6; CDR3 DNA: TGTGCCAGCAGCGTAGACGGGACTAATTCACCCCTCCACTTT; CDR3 protein: CASSVDGTNSPLHF
clone size: once; V gene: TRBV11-2; D gene: TRBD1; J gene: TRBJ2-2; CDR3 DNA: TGTGCCAGCGGAGGACAGGGGGCGCGGGAGCTGTTTTTT; CDR3 protein: CASGGQGARELFF
clone size: many; V gene: TRBV2; D gene: TRBD1; J gene: TRBJ1-4; CDR3 DNA: TGTGCCAGCAGCAGGGGGTCCACTAATGAAAAACTGTTTTTT; CDR3 protein: CASSRGSTNEKLFF
clone size: .; V gene: TRBV5-1; D gene: .; J gene: TRBJ1-3; CDR3 DNA: TGCGCCAGCAGCAGACCGGCAGGCAACGGAAACACCATATATTTT; CDR3 protein: CASSRPAGNGNTIYF
clone size: .; V gene: TRBV29-1; D gene: .; J gene: TRBJ1-2; CDR3 DNA: TGCAGCGCAGCCGGGCTAGGGTATGGCTACACCTTC; CDR3 protein: CSAAGLGYGYTF
clone size: few; V gene: TRBV10-3; D gene: .; J gene: TRBJ2-7; CDR3 DNA: TGTGCCCTCCGGGGACGGAGCTCCTACGAGCAGTACTTC; CDR3 protein: CALRGRSSYEQYF
clone size: .; V gene: TRBV7-8; D gene: .; J gene: TRBJ1-1; CDR3 DNA: TGTGCCAGCCGGCAGGGGAGCGCTGAAGCTTTCTTT; CDR3 protein: CASRQGSAEAFF
clone size: .; V gene: TRBV20-1; D gene: .; J gene: TRBJ1-1; CDR3 DNA: TGCAGTGCTAGATCGGGCCCCGCGGACACTGAAGCTTTCTTT; CDR3 protein: CSARSGPADTEAFF
clone size: .; V gene: TRBV10-3; D gene: .; J gene: TRBJ2-7; CDR3 DNA: TGTGCCATCACCGCGGGACAGACTGACTACGAGCAGTACTTC; CDR3 protein: CAITAGQTDYEQYF
clone size: many; V gene: TRBV10-3; D gene: .; J gene: TRBJ1-5; CDR3 DNA: TGTGCCATCAGTGAGTCGGCGGGAAGTAGCAATCAGCCCCAGCATTTT; CDR3 protein: CAISESAGSSNQPQHF
clone size: .; V gene: TRBV7-6; D gene: .; J gene: TRBJ1-1; CDR3 DNA: TGTGCCAGCAGCTTAGCGCATCCGGGGGTCGCCGCTTCTGAAGCTTTCTTT; CDR3 protein: CASSLAHPGVAASEAFF
clone size: many; V gene: TRBV4-2; D gene: .; J gene: TRBJ2-5; CDR3 DNA: TGTGCCAGCAGCCAAGCCGGAGGAGAGACCCAGTACTTC; CDR3 protein: CASSQAGGETQYF
clone size: .; V gene: TRBV29-1; D gene: TRBD1; J gene: TRBJ1-1; CDR3 DNA: TGCAGCGTTGACGACGGGACAGGGCGCGACACTGAAGCTTTCTTT; CDR3 protein: CSVDDGTGRDTEAFF
clone size: many; V gene: TRBV29-1; D gene: .; J gene: TRBJ2-5; CDR3 DNA: TGCAGCGTTGCCCCTAAAGAGACCCAGTACTTC; CDR3 protein: CSVAPKETQYF
clone size: many; V gene: TRBV7-9; D gene: .; J gene: TRBJ1-2; CDR3 DNA: TGTGCCAGCAGCACCAGCCGGGACCGACATATGAGCTACACCTTC; CDR3 protein: CASSTSRDRHMSYTF
clone size: many; V gene: TRBV15; D gene: .; J gene: TRBJ1-4; CDR3 DNA: TGTGCCACCAGCAGAGGTGGGGGTGACACCGAAAAACTGTTTTTT; CDR3 protein: CATSRGGGDTEKLFF
clone size: few; V gene: TRBV6-5; D gene: .; J gene: TRBJ1-5; CDR3 DNA: TGTGCCAGCGGTTTGGGGGTTAGCAATCAGCCCCAGCATTTT; CDR3 protein: CASGLGVSNQPQHF
clone size: .; V gene: TRBV25-1; D gene: .; J gene: TRBJ1-1; CDR3 DNA: TGTGCCAGCTTGTGGGGGGCGATCGCTGAAGCTTTCTTT; CDR3 protein: CASLWGAIAEAFF
clone size: .; V gene: TRBV7-9; D gene: .; J gene: TRBJ2-7; CDR3 DNA: TGTGCCAGCAGCCCACCCGGGGTCACCTACGAGCAGTACTTC; CDR3 protein: CASSPPGVTYEQYF
clone size: .; V gene: TRBV29-1; D gene: .; J gene: TRBJ1-5; CDR3 DNA: TGCAGCGTTGAAGGGACAGCCGATCAGCCCCAGCATTTT; CDR3 protein: CSVEGTADQPQHF
clone size: .; V gene: TRBV29-1; D gene: .; J gene: TRBJ2-1; CDR3 DNA: TGCAGCGTTGTATCGGGACACAATGAGCAGTTCTTC; CDR3 protein: CSVVSGHNEQFF
clone size: .; V gene: TRBV25-1; D gene: TRBD1; J gene: TRBJ1-2; CDR3 DNA: TGTGCCAGCTTACCCGGGACAGACGGCTACACCTTC; CDR3 protein: CASLPGTDGYTF
clone size: .; V gene: TRBV5-1; D gene: TRBD1; J gene: TRBJ1-1; CDR3 DNA: TGCGCCAGCAGCCTTACTACAGGGGGCAGGACTGAAGCTTTCTTT; CDR3 protein: CASSLTTGGRTEAFF
clone size: .; V gene: TRBV10-3; D gene: .; J gene: TRBJ1-5; CDR3 DNA: TGTGCCATCAGTGGATCGGGACGGACTAGCAATCAGCCCCAGCATTTT; CDR3 protein: CAISGSGRTSNQPQHF
clone size: few; V gene: TRBV20-1; D gene: .; J gene: TRBJ2-5; CDR3 DNA: TGCAGTGCTAGAGAGGGGACGGGCCTCCAAGAGACCCAGTACTTC; CDR3 protein: CSAREGTGLQETQYF
clone size: few; V gene: TRBV20-1; D gene: .; J gene: TRBJ2-5; CDR3 DNA: TGCAGTGCTAGCTGGGGGAATGGAGAGACCCAGTACTTC; CDR3 protein: CSASWGNGETQYF
clone size: .; V gene: TRBV7-2; D gene: .; J gene: TRBJ2-5; CDR3 DNA: TGTGCCAGCAGCTTAAGCGCCTCGAACCAAGAGACCCAGTACTTC; CDR3 protein: CASSLSASNQETQYF
clone size: few; V gene: TRBV2; D gene: .; J gene: TRBJ1-6; CDR3 DNA: TGTGCCAGCAGTATCACCGGGACAACCGATAATTCACCCCTCCACTTT; CDR3 protein: CASSITGTTDNSPLHF
clone size: .; V gene: TRBV6-5; D gene: .; J gene: TRBJ1-2; CDR3 DNA: TGTGCCAGCGCGACAGGTCCCTATGGCTACACCTTC; CDR3 protein: CASATGPYGYTF
clone size: .; V gene: TRBV7-2; D gene: .; J gene: TRBJ2-7; CDR3 DNA: TGTGCCAGCAGCCAAGTGGCCGGGATCGGGCAGTACTTC; CDR3 protein: CASSQVAGIGQYF
clone size: many; V gene: TRBV24-1; D gene: .; J gene: TRBJ1-5; CDR3 DNA: TGTGCCACTACCGTCCGGGGGACACATAGCAATCAGCCCCAGCATTTT; CDR3 protein: CATTVRGTHSNQPQHF
clone size: .; V gene: TRBV25-1; D gene: .; J gene: TRBJ1-6; CDR3 DNA: TGTGCCAGCTGGACCGGACCGGGAAAAGATAATTCACCCCTCCACTTT; CDR3 protein: CASWTGPGKDNSPLHF
clone size: .; V gene: TRBV15; D gene: .; J gene: TRBJ1-4; CDR3 DNA: TGTGCCACCAGCAGAGATTTGGCCGGGGGTGAAAAACTGTTTTTT; CDR3 protein: CATSRDLAGGEKLFF
clone size: few; V gene: TRBV20-1; D gene: TRBD2; J gene: TRBJ2-5; CDR3 DNA: TGCAGTGCTAGAGATCGAAGACTAGCGGGACCCGAGACCCAGTACTTC; CDR3 protein: CSARDRRLAGPETQYF
clone size: .; V gene: TRBV5-1; D gene: .; J gene: TRBJ2-7; CDR3 DNA: TGCGCCAGCATGGACCGATCCTACGAGCAGTACTTC; CDR3 protein: CASMDRSYEQYF
clone size: .; V gene: TRBV20-1; D gene: .; J gene: TRBJ1-1; CDR3 DNA: TGCAGTGCTAGAGAACCGGGTAGAGGCACTGAAGCTTTCTTT; CDR3 protein: CSAREPGRGTEAFF
clone size: many; V gene: TRBV15; D gene: .; J gene: TRBJ2-6; CDR3 DNA: TGTGCCACCAGCAGAGATTACAACTCTGGGGCCAACGTCCTGACTTTC; CDR3 protein: CATSRDYNSGANVLTF
clone size: .; V gene: TRBV24-1; D gene: TRBD1; J gene: TRBJ2-5; CDR3 DNA: TGTGCCACCAGCAGGACAGGGGAAGGACAAGAGACCCAGTACTTC; CDR3 protein: CATSRTGEGQETQYF
clone size: .; V gene: TRBV7-2; D gene: .; J gene: TRBJ1-5; CDR3 DNA: TGTGCCAGCAGCTTAGTTAGGGAAGGCAATCAGCCCCAGCATTTT; CDR3 protein: CASSLVREGNQPQHF
clone size: once; V gene: TRBV25-1; D gene: .; J gene: TRBJ1-2; CDR3 DNA: TGTGCCAGCAGTGAGCACAGGCTGGAGGACAGCTATGGCTACACCTTC; CDR3 protein: CASSEHRLEDSYGYTF
clone size: .; V gene: TRBV7-6; D gene: .; J gene: TRBJ1-2; CDR3 DNA: TGTGCCAGCAGCTTAACTTTGGACCGTCGGGCCCTCTATGGCTACACCTTC; CDR3 protein: CASSLTLDRRALYGYTF
clone size: .; V gene: TRBV20-1; D gene: TRBD1; J gene: TRBJ1-5; CDR3 DNA: TGCAGTGCTAGAGGGGACAGTGAGGCTCAGCCCCAGCATTTT; CDR3 protein: CSARGDSEAQPQHF
clone size: .; V gene: TRBV7-9; D gene: TRBD1; J gene: TRBJ2-7; CDR3 DNA: TGTGCCAGCAGCTTGCCGGGGACAGGGGGCCACGAGCAGTACTTC; CDR3 protein: CASSLPGTGGHEQYF